A selection of T cell receptor beta chains follows, all from one sample in a study of T cells in tuberculosis. Sequencing was performed with immunoSEQ multiplex PCR; in TCRdb, only in-frame clones are kept and a portion is missing. The repertoire holds 25,000 to 35,000 clones, around 90% seen once, with approximately 5.9% in the top ten. Sequenced sample: PBMCs. Source of these receptors: a donor aged 5-35 years with latent tuberculosis or without tuberculosis infection. CDR3s include the opening cysteine and the closing phenylalanine or tryptophan. The D gene is left open where the match is weak. Clone size is not always given. Where it is, it says once, few, many or a class for expanded clones.

d_call	v_call	j_call	clone_size	cdr3_aa	cdr3_nt
TRBD2	TRBV18	TRBJ2-7	few	CASSPGTKSEQYF	TGTGCCAGCTCACCAGGGACTAAGAGCGAGCAGTACTTC
TRBD1	TRBV15	TRBJ2-5	-	CATSSGTGVETQYF	TGTGCCACCAGTTCCGGGACAGGGGTCGAGACCCAGTACTTC
-	TRBV27	TRBJ2-7	-	CASSFTRKVRAGVTYEQYF	TGTGCCAGCAGTTTCACCCGCAAAGTCAGGGCAGGGGTTACCTACGAGCAGTACTTC
TRBD1	TRBV19	TRBJ1-2	-	CASKGQESYGYTF	TGTGCCAGTAAGGGACAGGAAAGCTATGGCTACACCTTC
-	TRBV2	TRBJ1-4	-	CASSQQGLGEKLFF	TGTGCCAGCAGCCAACAGGGCTTAGGTGAAAAACTGTTTTTT
-	TRBV7-6	TRBJ2-1	-	CASRHIGVGSVDEQFF	TGTGCCAGCAGACACATAGGGGTCGGATCGGTCGATGAGCAGTTCTTC
-	TRBV19	TRBJ1-5	-	CASRAGNQPQHF	TGTGCCAGTAGAGCCGGGAATCAGCCCCAGCATTTT
-	TRBV18	TRBJ2-6	-	CASSPSTSRANVLTF	TGTGCCAGCTCACCAAGCACCTCTAGGGCCAACGTCCTGACTTTC
TRBD1	TRBV6-5	TRBJ2-1	once	CASRGGTGSFNEQFF	TGTGCCAGCAGGGGCGGGACAGGGTCGTTCAATGAGCAGTTCTTC
-	TRBV7-8	TRBJ2-7	-	CASSLTHRDYEQYF	TGTGCCAGCAGCCTAACCCACAGGGACTACGAGCAGTACTTC
-	TRBV28	TRBJ2-7	-	CASSSSRGRYSYEQYF	TGTGCCAGCAGCAGCTCCAGGGGCCGCTACTCCTACGAGCAGTACTTC
TRBD2	TRBV13	TRBJ2-3	-	CASSLAGGDTQYF	TGTGCCAGCAGCTTAGCGGGGGGAGATACGCAGTATTTT
TRBD2	TRBV6-5	TRBJ2-1	-	CASSFHQGLAGNEQFF	TGTGCCAGCAGTTTTCACCAGGGACTAGCTGGCAATGAGCAGTTCTTC
TRBD2	TRBV29-1	TRBJ2-7	once	CSARTGGLAGYEQYF	TGCAGCGCCCGAACCGGAGGACTAGCGGGCTACGAGCAGTACTTC
-	TRBV5-1	TRBJ1-6	medium-sized	CASSLAGSYNSPLHF	TGCGCCAGCAGCTTGGCGGGGTCCTATAATTCACCCCTCCACTTT
-	TRBV14	TRBJ1-2	-	CASSQDQGSRYGYTF	TGTGCCAGCAGCCAAGATCAGGGGAGTCGGTACGGCTACACCTTC
-	TRBV9	TRBJ2-5	-	CASSVDSGPQETQYF	TGTGCCAGCAGCGTAGATAGCGGCCCTCAAGAGACCCAGTACTTC
TRBD1	TRBV19	TRBJ2-1	-	CASSTGTGVPNEQFF	TGTGCCAGTAGTACCGGGACAGGGGTCCCTAATGAGCAGTTCTTC
TRBD2	TRBV7-9	TRBJ2-1	-	CASSSRLAGTNLNEQFF	TGTGCCAGCAGCTCCCGACTAGCGGGAACGAACTTGAATGAGCAGTTCTTC
-	TRBV7-2	TRBJ2-2	-	CASSFPEGANTGELFF	TGTGCCAGCAGCTTTCCAGAGGGCGCGAACACCGGGGAGCTGTTTTTT
TRBD1	TRBV28	TRBJ1-4	-	CASSGGQGAGNEKLFF	TGTGCCAGCAGTGGCGGACAGGGGGCGGGTAATGAAAAACTGTTTTTT
-	TRBV7-9	TRBJ1-2	-	CASSYGKQGNYGYTF	TGTGCCAGCAGCTATGGGAAGCAGGGTAACTATGGCTACACCTTC
-	TRBV6-6	TRBJ1-1	-	CASSPQANTEAFF	TGTGCCAGCAGTCCACAGGCGAACACTGAAGCTTTCTTT
-	TRBV5-1	TRBJ1-2	-	CASSLRTGGYTF	TGCGCCAGCAGCCTCCGGACGGGAGGCTACACCTTC
TRBD1	TRBV11-2	TRBJ1-2	-	CASSLIWGTGRPTNYGYTF	TGTGCCAGCAGCTTAATATGGGGGACAGGGAGACCCACTAACTATGGCTACACCTTC
TRBD1	TRBV27	TRBJ2-7	-	CASSLRGTYYEQYF	TGTGCCAGCAGTCTCAGGGGGACCTATTACGAGCAGTACTTC
TRBD1	TRBV7-2	TRBJ1-1	once	CASSLEGTGAEAFF	TGTGCCAGCAGCTTAGAGGGGACAGGGGCTGAAGCTTTCTTT
-	TRBV5-4	TRBJ2-3	-	CASKLEGPTDTQYF	TGTGCCAGCAAATTGGAGGGGCCCACAGATACGCAGTATTTT
-	TRBV7-8	TRBJ1-1	-	CASKSHMNTEAFF	TGTGCCAGCAAGTCCCACATGAACACTGAAGCTTTCTTT
-	TRBV12-2	TRBJ2-2	-	CASSRPGVAVGELFF	TGTGCAAGTTCGAGGCCTGGAGTTGCGGTGGGGGAGCTGTTTTTT
-	TRBV25-1	TRBJ2-1	-	CASSGILRELASYNEQFF	TGTGCCAGCAGTGGAATACTCCGGGAACTGGCATCCTACAATGAGCAGTTCTTC
-	TRBV19	TRBJ1-5	-	CASCSGARQPQHF	TGTGCCAGTTGCTCAGGGGCTCGGCAGCCCCAGCATTTT
TRBD1	TRBV4-2	TRBJ1-2	-	CASSQPGQGMPSDGYTF	TGTGCCAGCAGCCAACCGGGACAGGGAATGCCTTCGGATGGCTACACCTTC
TRBD2	TRBV7-9	TRBJ2-3	-	CASSLLGLARPDTQYF	TGTGCCAGCAGCTTATTGGGACTAGCTCGCCCAGATACGCAGTATTTT